This T cell receptor beta chain was observed in a study of CD8 T cells in Susac syndrome. Study conclusions and caveats: Susac-specific public clones were found in both the total CD8+ and the CD8+ TEMRA repertoires, with over 15 in the former and about 5 in the latter.

As to this clonotype: Its antigen is as yet unknown.

The V and J ends lost 2 bases and 2 bases respectively, with 7 bases between them. This CDR3 comprises 15 residues. Germline V gives CDR1 MNHEY, CDR2 SVGEGT. With random hexamers, reverse transcription was performed on about 0.45 to 1 ug of RNA. Amplification of TCR beta CDR3 across 54 Vbeta and 13 Jbeta was performed with immunoSEQ multiplex PCR. Using its own MiXCR run on the immunoSEQ multiplex PCR reads, TCRdb lists one record per CDR3 protein. The sample carries approximately 100,000 distinct CDR3 sequences, 94% recorded once. The TCR sequence derives from a human donor with Susac syndrome. The J gene is TRBJ2-6, the V gene TRBV6-2 or TRBV6-3; D may be TRBD1 (6 bases). Material: CD8+ T cells from PBMCs. CDR3 bases: TGTGCCAGCAGTTACAGGGGGACTGGGGCCAACGTCCTGACTTTC. As protein: CASSYRGTGANVLTF.